These T cell receptor beta chains were read from a single sample in a study of regulatory T cells in long-lasting Graves disease. A single record per CDR3 protein comes from TCRdb applying MiXCR to the multiplex PCR reads. The table lists 300,000 to 350,000 distinct CDR3 sequences, about 19% of them singletons, with roughly 27% in the top ten. This material consisted of peripheral blood mononuclear cells (PBMCs), taken when the disease was refractory, from a patient treated with antithyroid drugs. These receptors all come from a female donor with Graves disease. CDR3s include the opening cysteine and the closing phenylalanine or tryptophan. The D gene is left open where the match is weak. A clone size is listed for some rows: how often the clone was seen (once, few, many), or a class if it is expanded.

v_gene	j_gene	abundance	d_gene	CDR3aa	CDR3nt
TRBV2	TRBJ1-2	many	TRBD1	CASSQGDYGYTF	TGTGCCAGCAGCCAGGGGGACTATGGCTACACCTTC
TRBV11-2	TRBJ2-3	few	TRBD1	CASSPGTGATDTQYF	TGTGCCAGCAGCCCGGGGACAGGGGCCACAGATACGCAGTATTTT
TRBV3-1	TRBJ1-1	few	NA	CASSQEWATGEAFF	TGTGCCAGCAGCCAAGAGTGGGCAACGGGTGAAGCTTTCTTT
TRBV12-5	TRBJ1-2	many	NA	CASGPPTGNYGYTF	TGTGCTAGTGGTCCTCCGACAGGAAACTATGGCTACACCTTC
TRBV10-3	TRBJ1-2	many	NA	CAISESLQAAYGYTF	TGTGCCATCAGTGAGTCGCTACAGGCCGCCTATGGCTACACCTTC
TRBV19	TRBJ2-1	NA	NA	CASSRGRHNEQFF	TGTGCCAGTAGTCGGGGACGGCACAATGAGCAGTTCTTC
TRBV4-1	TRBJ1-1	NA	NA	CASSQSPKGVNTEAFF	TGCGCCAGCAGCCAATCCCCGAAAGGGGTTAACACTGAAGCTTTCTTT
TRBV28	TRBJ2-3	few	NA	CASSPITRGAADTQYF	TGTGCCAGCAGCCCTATCACCAGGGGAGCGGCAGATACGCAGTATTTT
TRBV28	TRBJ2-2	many	TRBD1	CASIRQGANTGELFF	TGTGCCAGCATCAGACAGGGTGCGAACACCGGGGAGCTGTTTTTT
TRBV28	TRBJ1-2	many	NA	CASSSASGGDYGYTF	TGTGCCAGCAGCAGTGCGTCGGGGGGGGACTATGGCTACACCTTC
TRBV2	TRBJ2-7	many	NA	CARLLPGALEQYF	TGTGCCAGGCTACTACCGGGAGCACTCGAGCAGTACTTC
TRBV2	TRBJ2-7	many	NA	CASSEGASSYEQYF	TGTGCCAGCAGTGAAGGGGCGAGCTCCTACGAGCAGTACTTC
TRBV20-1	TRBJ2-3	NA	NA	CSAGGPDTQYF	TGCAGTGCGGGGGGTCCAGATACGCAGTATTTT
TRBV12-3/TRBV12-4	TRBJ1-3	NA	NA	CASSVETASGNTIYF	TGTGCCAGCAGCGTAGAGACGGCCTCTGGAAACACCATATATTTT
TRBV12-3/TRBV12-4	TRBJ1-1	many	TRBD1	CASSVQGVGTEAFF	TGTGCCAGCAGTGTACAGGGGGTGGGCACTGAAGCTTTCTTT
TRBV7-6	TRBJ2-5	NA	TRBD1	CASSQGGGLRETQYF	TGTGCCAGCAGCCAAGGGGGCGGGTTGAGGGAGACCCAGTACTTC
TRBV7-2	TRBJ1-2	NA	NA	CASSAAYGTTYGYTF	TGTGCCAGCAGCGCCGCTTACGGAACCACCTATGGCTACACCTTC
TRBV3-1	TRBJ2-7	NA	TRBD2	CASSQNGLAGAEQYF	TGTGCCAGCAGCCAAAACGGGCTAGCGGGGGCCGAGCAGTACTTC
TRBV10-2	TRBJ1-2	NA	TRBD1	CASTPPGTGLLFSW	TGCGCCAGCACCCCTCCCGGGACAGGACTCCTCTTCTCGTGG
TRBV4-1	TRBJ1-1	NA	NA	CASSALTGFTEAFF	TGCGCCAGCAGCGCCTTGACAGGTTTCACTGAAGCTTTCTTT
TRBV4-1	TRBJ2-2	NA	TRBD1	CASSRGQGAGGELFF	TGCGCCAGCAGCCGAGGGCAGGGGGCGGGCGGGGAGCTGTTTTTT
TRBV11-2	TRBJ1-5	NA	NA	CASSLEGGARQPQHF	TGTGCCAGCAGCTTAGAAGGGGGGGCACGTCAGCCCCAGCATTTT
TRBV27	TRBJ2-4	many	NA	CASSSSPGIVQYF	TGTGCCAGCAGTTCGTCCCCAGGGATCGTTCAGTACTTC
TRBV18	TRBJ2-7	many	NA	CASSSRLMGSYEQYF	TGTGCCAGCTCATCCCGGCTTATGGGCTCCTACGAGCAGTACTTC
TRBV15	TRBJ1-5	few	NA	CATSREGPAANQPQHF	TGTGCCACCAGCAGAGAGGGGCCCGCCGCTAATCAGCCCCAGCATTTT
TRBV6-1	TRBJ2-4	NA	NA	CASVGTYIQYF	TGTGCCAGCGTGGGGACTTACATTCAGTACTTC
TRBV12-3/TRBV12-4	TRBJ2-7	many	NA	CASSLETREQYF	TGTGCCAGCAGTTTAGAGACTCGCGAGCAGTACTTC
TRBV18	TRBJ2-1	many	TRBD2	CASSPAGGQFEQFF	TGTGCCAGCTCACCTGCGGGGGGGCAGTTCGAGCAGTTCTTC
TRBV27	TRBJ2-7	many	NA	CASSRPFWNPMDRHEQYF	TGTGCCAGCAGCCGACCTTTTTGGAATCCCATGGACCGCCACGAGCAGTACTTC
TRBV7-9	TRBJ2-7	many	TRBD1	CASSFTGEYEQYF	TGTGCCAGCAGCTTCACAGGGGAATACGAGCAGTACTTC
TRBV6-2/TRBV6-3	TRBJ2-4	few	NA	CASSSGNQGAKNIQYF	TGTGCCAGCAGTTCTGGCAACCAAGGGGCCAAAAACATTCAGTACTTC
TRBV29-1	TRBJ2-4	few	NA	CSVPWGRNIQYF	TGCAGCGTCCCCTGGGGGAGAAACATTCAGTACTTC
TRBV10-3	TRBJ2-5	few	NA	CAVGKAGGQETQYF	TGTGCCGTTGGAAAGGCAGGAGGGCAAGAGACCCAGTACTTC
TRBV11-3	TRBJ2-5	NA	NA	CASSPRTGVQTETQYF	TGTGCCAGCAGCCCTAGGACTGGGGTACAGACGGAGACCCAGTACTTC
TRBV10-3	TRBJ1-5	many	NA	CAISESAGDGQPQHF	TGTGCCATCAGTGAGTCAGCGGGGGATGGCCAGCCCCAGCATTTT
TRBV29-1	TRBJ2-5	NA	TRBD1	CSVVRTGGRETQYF	TGCAGCGTTGTTCGGACAGGGGGCCGGGAGACCCAGTACTTC
TRBV20-1	TRBJ2-7	few	NA	CSARDRGFLPLEQYF	TGCAGTGCTAGAGACCGGGGCTTCCTGCCTCTCGAGCAGTACTTC
TRBV19	TRBJ1-1	NA	NA	CASSIAGRNTEAFF	TGTGCCAGTAGTATAGCGGGACGGAACACTGAAGCTTTCTTT
TRBV6-2/TRBV6-3	TRBJ2-6	many	TRBD1	CASSSDRVGANVLTF	TGTGCCAGCAGTTCGGACAGGGTCGGGGCCAACGTCCTGACTTTC
TRBV11-2	TRBJ2-1	few	NA	CASRDQISYNEQFF	TGTGCCAGCAGGGATCAGATCTCCTACAATGAGCAGTTCTTC
TRBV7-9	TRBJ2-7	many	NA	CASSGLGGEQYF	TGTGCCAGCAGCGGACTGGGGGGCGAGCAGTACTTC
TRBV6-1	TRBJ2-7	few	TRBD1	CASSTLMHPGDRAIGLNYEQYF	TGTGCCAGCAGTACTTTAATGCATCCCGGTGACAGGGCCATCGGACTGAACTACGAGCAGTACTTC
TRBV15	TRBJ1-5	many	NA	CATSSGMGRVAQPQHF	TGTGCCACCAGCAGTGGTATGGGCAGGGTGGCTCAGCCCCAGCATTTT
TRBV5-1	TRBJ2-7	NA	TRBD2	CASSFQRDVKKISYEQYF	TGCGCCAGCAGCTTCCAGCGGGACGTTAAAAAAATCTCCTACGAGCAGTACTTC
TRBV6-9	TRBJ2-7	many	TRBD1	CASSLGQKGYEQYF	TGTGCCAGCAGTTTGGGACAGAAAGGATACGAGCAGTACTTC
TRBV6-5	TRBJ2-5	few	NA	CASSYWDWETQYF	TGTGCCAGCAGTTACTGGGATTGGGAGACCCAGTACTTC
TRBV28	TRBJ2-6	many	NA	CASSPSRRLEDRANVLTF	TGTGCCAGCAGCCCGTCCCGGAGACTAGAGGACCGGGCCAACGTCCTGACTTTC
TRBV3-1	TRBJ2-7	NA	TRBD2	CASSHLAGGFPSYEQYF	TGTGCCAGCAGCCATCTAGCGGGAGGGTTCCCCTCCTACGAGCAATACTTC
TRBV6-1	TRBJ2-7	many	NA	CASSPASRSYEQYF	TGTGCCAGCAGCCCCGCATCCCGTTCCTACGAGCAGTACTTC
TRBV7-9	TRBJ2-2	NA	NA	CASRRGHTGELFF	TGTGCCAGCAGAAGGGGTCACACCGGGGAGCTGTTTTTT
TRBV3-1	TRBJ2-5	many	NA	CASSQDPETQYF	TGTGCCAGCAGCCAAGATCCAGAGACCCAGTACTTC
TRBV24-1	TRBJ2-7	many	TRBD1	CATSGVGQGKNEQYF	TGTGCCACCAGTGGAGTCGGACAGGGGAAGAACGAGCAGTACTTC
TRBV19	TRBJ2-7	few	TRBD2	CASSPTGTSGLEQYF	TGTGCCAGTAGTCCAACCGGGACTAGCGGGCTCGAGCAGTACTTC
TRBV15	TRBJ2-1	NA	TRBD2	CATRAGGGANEQFF	TGTGCCACCAGGGCTGGCGGGGGGGCGAATGAGCAGTTCTTC
TRBV29-1	TRBJ2-5	many	NA	CSVGLGPQTQYF	TGCAGCGTTGGGTTGGGTCCGCAGACCCAGTACTTC
TRBV11-2	TRBJ1-5	many	NA	CASSLRLGRPQHF	TGTGCCAGCAGCTTAAGGTTAGGCCGGCCCCAGCATTTT
TRBV14	TRBJ2-1	NA	NA	CASSQDTAGPYNEQFF	TGTGCCAGCAGCCAAGATACTGCCGGTCCCTACAATGAGCAGTTCTTC